Each of the 9 T cell receptor beta chains below was sequenced from the same sample in a study of shared clonotypes between healthy human individuals. Measured with immunoSEQ multiplex PCR; TCRdb has only the in-frame clones, and not every one. Of around 1.1 million clones listed, approximately 78% are singletons. Source material: memory CD4+ T cells from PBMCs. The subset here: CD45RA-negative fraction. All receptors come from a man aged 18 to 29 in good health. Some clones in this sample may be carry-over from other donors' samples.

This clone appeared once. The chain carries TRBV28 and TRBJ2-5, with D possibly matching TRBD2 (5 bases). This CDR3 spans 12 amino acids. Trimming shortened V by 10 bases and J by 2 bases, and 11 bases separated the two germline ends. Germline V CDR1 and CDR2: MDHEN, SYDVKM. The CDR3 bases are TGTGCCATCAACCGGGATCAAGAGACCCAGTACTTC. Translating it yields CAINRDQETQYF.

Worth noting for this clone: This sample includes further DNA sequences coding for the same CDR3. The chain is built from TRBV18 and TRBJ2-2; D is ambiguous. From germline, CDR1 is KGHSH and CDR2 LQKENI. This CDR3 comprises 15 residues. Trimming cost V 3 bases and J 5 bases, with 13 bases left between them. In DNA, the CDR3 is TGTGCCAGCTCACCTCTGGGATTAGGAACCGGGGAGCTGTTTTTT. Residues: CASSPLGLGTGELFF.

Points on this clone: Other DNA sequences of this sample code for an identical CDR3. The genes are TRBV2 and TRBJ1-2; 11 bases are shared with TRBD1. With 5 bases clipped from V and 2 bases from J, the junction kept 1 base outside the gene matches. This CDR3 is built from 14 residues. The germline CDR1 and CDR2 sequences are SNHLY and FYNNEI. CDR3 bases: TGTGCCAGCAGTCGGACAGGGGGCAACTATGGCTACACCTTC. Amino acids: CASSRTGGNYGYTF.

V usage is TRBV7-9 and J usage is TRBJ2-7, with 7 bases aligning to TRBD1. The V and J ends lost 5 bases and 2 bases, in that order; junction bases with no gene match: 9. The CDR3 extends over 15 amino acids. CDR1 and CDR2 from the germline V gene are SEHNR and FQNEAQ (reference sequence). CDR3 residues: CASSPSLGQTYEQYF. The CDR3 coding sequence is TGTGCCAGCAGCCCCTCGTTGGGACAGACCTACGAGCAGTACTTC.

There are a few counts of this clone. CDR3: CASSRGTEETQYF. The CDR3, as DNA: TGTGCCAGCAGCCGGGGGACCGAAGAGACCCAGTACTTC. The V call is TRBV7-3, the J call TRBJ2-5; tentative D call: TRBD2 (6 bases). CDR3 size: 13 residues. Germline CDR1 and CDR2: SGHTA and FQGTGA. With 5 bases removed from V and 3 bases from J, the gap between germline ends came to 10 bases.

J is TRBJ2-7 and V is TRBV5-4; 7 nucleotides match TRBD2. CDR3 length equals 13 residues. The germline V gene has CDR1 SGHNT and CDR2 YYREEE (reference sequence). With 2 bases clipped from V and 6 bases from J, the junction kept 5 bases outside the gene matches. CDR3 coding DNA: TGTGCCAGCAGCTTAGCTAGCGGTGGCGAGCAGTACTTC. It encodes CASSLASGGEQYF.

With respect to this clone: This sample includes further DNA sequences coding for the same CDR3. The chain carries TRBV2 and TRBJ2-3, with 11 bases identical to TRBD2. V lost 4 bases and J lost 1; bases outside the gene matches: 1. The CDR3 totals 15 residues. CDR1 SNHLY and CDR2 FYNNEI come from the germline V gene. The CDR3, as DNA: TGTGCCAGCAGTGGGGGACTAGCGGGCACAGATACGCAGTATTTT. Protein: CASSGGLAGTDTQYF.

This rearrangement joins TRBV11-2 to TRBJ1-2; TRBD1 matches at 7 bases. The CDR3 has 16 residues. Germline CDR1 and CDR2: SGHAT and FQNNGV. V shed 4 bases and J 4 bases; nucleotides not matched to a gene: 12. The CDR3 region is CASSSHRGPILYGYTF. The CDR3 region has the DNA TGTGCCAGCAGCTCACACAGGGGCCCTATCCTCTATGGCTACACCTTC.

Here the CDR3 DNA reads TGCGCCAGCAGTCAATCCGGTCTGGGGGGTGCAGCTTTCTTT. Protein product: CASSQSGLGGAAFF. This sequence joins TRBV23-1 and TRBJ1-1; D is possibly TRBD1 (5 bases). TRBV23-1 is assigned to the ORF class and has an uncertain function. This CDR3 region has 14 residues. Trimming pared 0 bases from V and 10 bases from J, leaving 15 bases between.